The present T cell receptor (beta chain) was sequenced within a study of T-cell reconstitution after alpha-beta-depleted transplantation in children. J lost 10 bases, V lost 6 bases, and 10 bases had no gene match. This CDR3 comprises 15 residues. CDR1 is ENHRY and CDR2 is SYGVKD in the germline V gene. Preparation of the TCRbeta library was carried out with unique molecular identifiers. TCRdb recomputed calls from the PCR reads with MiXCR, one row per CDR3 protein. Here the sample spans about 240,000 distinct CDR3 sequences, more than 20% being singletons. This chain uses TRBV10-3 with TRBJ1-6; 9 nucleotides match TRBD1. This material consisted of PBMCs, taken before TCRalphabeta/CD19-depleted stem cell transplant. This TCR was recovered from a girl aged 2-10 years with Fanconi anemia, due to receive a stem cell transplant. The CDR3 spells CAIRPDTGGRSPLHF. The CDR3 coding sequence is TGTGCCATCAGGCCAGATACAGGGGGCAGATCACCCCTCCACTTT.